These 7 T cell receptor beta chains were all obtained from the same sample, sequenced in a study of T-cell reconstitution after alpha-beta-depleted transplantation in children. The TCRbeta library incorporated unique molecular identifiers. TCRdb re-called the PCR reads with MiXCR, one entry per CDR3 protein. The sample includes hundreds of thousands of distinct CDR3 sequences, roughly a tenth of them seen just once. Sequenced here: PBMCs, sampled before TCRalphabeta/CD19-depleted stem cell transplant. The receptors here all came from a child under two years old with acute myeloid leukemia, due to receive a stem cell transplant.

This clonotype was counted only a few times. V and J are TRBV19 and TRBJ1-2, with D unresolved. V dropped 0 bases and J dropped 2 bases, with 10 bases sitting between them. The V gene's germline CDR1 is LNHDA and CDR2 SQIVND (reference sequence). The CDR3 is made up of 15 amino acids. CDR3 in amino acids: CASSIDRAGNYGYTF. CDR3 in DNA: TGTGCCAGTAGTATAGATAGGGCCGGAAACTATGGCTACACCTTC. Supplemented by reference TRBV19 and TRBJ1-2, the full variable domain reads DGGITQSPKYLFRKEGQNVTLSCEQNLNHDAMYWYRQDPGQGLRLIYYSQIVNDFQKGDIAEGYSVSREKKESFPLTVTSAQKNPTAFYLCASSIDRAGNYGYTFGSGTRLTVV.

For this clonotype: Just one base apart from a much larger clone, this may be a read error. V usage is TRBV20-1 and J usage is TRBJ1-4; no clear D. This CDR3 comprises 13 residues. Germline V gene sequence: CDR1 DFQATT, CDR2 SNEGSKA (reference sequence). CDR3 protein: CRARNPGAEKLFF. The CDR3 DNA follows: TGCAGAGCTAGGAACCCGGGTGCCGAAAAACTGTTTTTT.

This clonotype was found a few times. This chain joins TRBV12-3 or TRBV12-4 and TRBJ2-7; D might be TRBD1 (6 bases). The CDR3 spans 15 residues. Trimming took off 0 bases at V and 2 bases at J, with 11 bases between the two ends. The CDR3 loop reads CASSLAGGPTYEQYF. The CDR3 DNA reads TGTGCCAGCAGTTTAGCAGGGGGTCCGACCTACGAGCAGTACTTC.

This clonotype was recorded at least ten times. CDR3: CASSVYRGNQPQHF. For the CDR3, the DNA is TGTGCCAGCAGTGTATACAGGGGGAATCAGCCCCAGCATTTT. This chain joins TRBV2 and TRBJ1-5, with TRBD1 identical over 8 bases. Germline CDR1 SNHLY, CDR2 FYNNEI. The J segment lost 4 bases and the V segment lost 4 bases, leaving 3 bases of the junction unmatched. The CDR3 is 14 amino acids.

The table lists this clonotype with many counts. Here the CDR3 DNA reads TGCGCCAGCAGCTTAACAGGGATCTCCTACAATGAGCAGTTCTTC. Protein product: CASSLTGISYNEQFF. The chain is built from TRBV5-1 and TRBJ2-1, with D perhaps matching TRBD1 (6 bases). Per the germline V gene, CDR1 is SGHRS and CDR2 is YFSETQ. Deletions cut 2 bases from V and 0 bases from J, with 9 bases between. The CDR3 extends over 15 amino acids.

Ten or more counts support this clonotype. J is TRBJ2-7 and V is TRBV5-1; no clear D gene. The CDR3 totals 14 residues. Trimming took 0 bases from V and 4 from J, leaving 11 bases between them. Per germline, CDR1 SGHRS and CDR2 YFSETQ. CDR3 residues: CASSLVPERYEQYF. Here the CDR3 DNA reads TGCGCCAGCAGCTTGGTTCCGGAGAGGTACGAGCAGTACTTC.

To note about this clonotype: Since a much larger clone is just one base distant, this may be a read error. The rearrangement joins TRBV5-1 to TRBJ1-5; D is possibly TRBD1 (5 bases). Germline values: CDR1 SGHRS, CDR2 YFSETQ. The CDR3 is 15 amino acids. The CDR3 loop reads CVSSLGPLGGEPQHF. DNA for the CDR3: TGCGTCAGCAGCTTGGGACCGTTAGGAGGGGAGCCCCAGCATTTT.